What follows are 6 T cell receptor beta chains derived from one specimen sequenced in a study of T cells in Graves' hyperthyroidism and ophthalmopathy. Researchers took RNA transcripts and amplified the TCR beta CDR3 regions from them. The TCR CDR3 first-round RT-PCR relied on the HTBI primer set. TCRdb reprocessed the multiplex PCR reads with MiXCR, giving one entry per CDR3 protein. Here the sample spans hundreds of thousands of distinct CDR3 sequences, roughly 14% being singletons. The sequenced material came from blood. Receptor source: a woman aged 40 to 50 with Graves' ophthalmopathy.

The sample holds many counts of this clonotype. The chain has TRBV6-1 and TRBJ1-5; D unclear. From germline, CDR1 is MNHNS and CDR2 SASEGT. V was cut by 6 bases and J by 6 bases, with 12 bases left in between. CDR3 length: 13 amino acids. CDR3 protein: CASSPLSIQPQHF. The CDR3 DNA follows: TGTGCCAGCAGCCCCCTCAGTATTCAGCCCCAGCATTTT.

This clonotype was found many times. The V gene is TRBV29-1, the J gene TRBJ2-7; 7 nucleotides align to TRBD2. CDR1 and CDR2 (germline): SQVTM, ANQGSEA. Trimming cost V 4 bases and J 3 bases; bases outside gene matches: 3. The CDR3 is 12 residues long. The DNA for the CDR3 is TGCAGCGTTGGGCTAGCGGACTACGAGCAGTACTTC. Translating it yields CSVGLADYEQYF.

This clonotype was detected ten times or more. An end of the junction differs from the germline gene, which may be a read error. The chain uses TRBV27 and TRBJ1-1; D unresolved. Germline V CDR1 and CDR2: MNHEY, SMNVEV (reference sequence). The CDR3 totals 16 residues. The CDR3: CASSISLRLLNTEAFF. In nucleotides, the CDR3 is TGTGCCAGCAGTATATCCCTTAGGTTACTGAACACTGAAGCTTTCTTT.

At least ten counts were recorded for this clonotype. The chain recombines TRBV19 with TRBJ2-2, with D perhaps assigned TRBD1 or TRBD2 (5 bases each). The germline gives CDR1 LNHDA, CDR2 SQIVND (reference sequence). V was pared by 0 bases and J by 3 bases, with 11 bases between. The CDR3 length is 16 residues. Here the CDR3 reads CASSIDRGIDTGELFF. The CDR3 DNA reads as TGTGCCAGTAGTATAGACCGGGGCATCGACACCGGGGAGCTGTTTTTT.

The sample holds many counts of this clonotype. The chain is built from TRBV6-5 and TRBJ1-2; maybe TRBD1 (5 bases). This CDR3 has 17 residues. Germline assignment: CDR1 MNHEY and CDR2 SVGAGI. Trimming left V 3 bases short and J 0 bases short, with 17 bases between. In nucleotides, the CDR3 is TGTGCCAGCAGTTATCCCTCTAACAGGCTAGCTAACTATGGCTACACCTTC. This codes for CASSYPSNRLANYGYTF.

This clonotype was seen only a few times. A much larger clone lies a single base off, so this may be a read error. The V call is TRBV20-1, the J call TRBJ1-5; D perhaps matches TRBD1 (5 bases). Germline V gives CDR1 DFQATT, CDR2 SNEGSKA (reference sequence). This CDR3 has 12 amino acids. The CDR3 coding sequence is TGCAGTGCCTTGGGGGGGAATCGGCCCCAGCATTTT. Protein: CSALGGNRPQHF.